This T cell receptor beta chain is drawn from a study of blood T cell repertoires in COVID-19. Study background: Sources were T cells, B-cell-depleted T cells, or PBMCs; the material itself was cDNA or gDNA.

Among Cohort 3 donors, those recovered had two negative PCRs, clearance, or symptom resolution. Germline V lookup: CDR1 LGHDT, CDR2 YNNKEL (reference sequence). The V end lost 4 bases, the J end lost 2 bases, and 8 bases lay between the germline ends. This CDR3 is 13 amino acids long. The table came from immunoSEQ multiplex PCR; TCRdb's copy has only in-frame clones and leaves some out. The repertoire holds more than 200,000 clones, with more than 85% as singletons. The sequencing sample was made of PBMCs or T cells enriched from blood (not recorded which). This receptor was taken from a woman aged 25 to 45 who had recovered from COVID-19. This sequence joins TRBV3-1 (or the pseudogene TRBV3-2) and TRBJ1-1; D possibly corresponds to TRBD1 (5 bases). The DNA of the CDR3 is TGTGCCAGCAGCCGCAGGGATAACACTGAAGCTTTCTTT. Amino acid sequence: CASSRRDNTEAFF.